Below, one T cell receptor beta chain is given with its context. This entry comes from a study of blood T cell repertoires in COVID-19. Study overall: Spain, Italy and the United States supplied samples that represented acute and convalescent COVID-19. T cells, B-cell-depleted T cells, or PBMCs supplied cDNA or gDNA.

Enrolled during active infection, Seattle patients were then followed longitudinally. Authors' methods: Amplification with reference gene primers provided the estimates of nucleated cell counts. TCRdb's copy holds only in-frame clones and misses some; the assay was immunoSEQ multiplex PCR. The DNA was the basis for D and trimming; V, J and clone size are from that table. The table lists about 300,000 clones, approximately 90% of them singletons. CDR1 is MDHEN, CDR2 SYDVKM, per germline. The CDR3 consists of 13 residues. Trimming took 6 bases from V and 9 from J, leaving 15 bases between them. The TCR comes from a woman aged 25 to 39 with COVID-19, enrolled during active disease. The chain recombines TRBV28 with TRBJ1-3; D is perhaps TRBD1 (5 bases). Sequencing was performed on peripheral blood. CDR3 nucleotide sequence: TGTGCCAGCAGGTGGTCGGGGAGGGGCACCATATATTTT. Its translation is CASRWSGRGTIYF.